This T cell receptor (beta chain) originates from a study of T cell responses to AZD1222 COVID-19 vaccine. For the study at large: Second-dose timings of about 4 or about 12 weeks were pooled.

The data were produced by immunoSEQ multiplex PCR, yet TCRdb's version contains in-frame clones alone and is incomplete. The table lists about 120,000 clones, about 87% of them singletons. A word on this clone: Its matching antigen is unknown.

General study results and limits: Mostly white British, mostly female donors; authors suggested clonal diversity may be underestimated. Only 5 to 7 AZD1222 recipients tested seropositive at baseline. Spike-specific TCR repertoires showed rising breadth and depth after two AZD1222 doses.

Deletions cut 6 bases from V and 5 bases from J, with 13 bases between. The length of the CDR3 is 13 residues. Germline CDR1 KGHSH, CDR2 LQKENI. The sample was peripheral blood, taken on day 0 of AZD1222 vaccination. The origin of this receptor is an adult in good health. The chain recombines TRBV18 with TRBJ1-2, with D uncertain. The CDR3 sequence is CASSETEKYGYTF. CDR3 sequence (DNA): TGTGCCAGCTCGGAGACGGAGAAGTATGGCTACACCTTC.